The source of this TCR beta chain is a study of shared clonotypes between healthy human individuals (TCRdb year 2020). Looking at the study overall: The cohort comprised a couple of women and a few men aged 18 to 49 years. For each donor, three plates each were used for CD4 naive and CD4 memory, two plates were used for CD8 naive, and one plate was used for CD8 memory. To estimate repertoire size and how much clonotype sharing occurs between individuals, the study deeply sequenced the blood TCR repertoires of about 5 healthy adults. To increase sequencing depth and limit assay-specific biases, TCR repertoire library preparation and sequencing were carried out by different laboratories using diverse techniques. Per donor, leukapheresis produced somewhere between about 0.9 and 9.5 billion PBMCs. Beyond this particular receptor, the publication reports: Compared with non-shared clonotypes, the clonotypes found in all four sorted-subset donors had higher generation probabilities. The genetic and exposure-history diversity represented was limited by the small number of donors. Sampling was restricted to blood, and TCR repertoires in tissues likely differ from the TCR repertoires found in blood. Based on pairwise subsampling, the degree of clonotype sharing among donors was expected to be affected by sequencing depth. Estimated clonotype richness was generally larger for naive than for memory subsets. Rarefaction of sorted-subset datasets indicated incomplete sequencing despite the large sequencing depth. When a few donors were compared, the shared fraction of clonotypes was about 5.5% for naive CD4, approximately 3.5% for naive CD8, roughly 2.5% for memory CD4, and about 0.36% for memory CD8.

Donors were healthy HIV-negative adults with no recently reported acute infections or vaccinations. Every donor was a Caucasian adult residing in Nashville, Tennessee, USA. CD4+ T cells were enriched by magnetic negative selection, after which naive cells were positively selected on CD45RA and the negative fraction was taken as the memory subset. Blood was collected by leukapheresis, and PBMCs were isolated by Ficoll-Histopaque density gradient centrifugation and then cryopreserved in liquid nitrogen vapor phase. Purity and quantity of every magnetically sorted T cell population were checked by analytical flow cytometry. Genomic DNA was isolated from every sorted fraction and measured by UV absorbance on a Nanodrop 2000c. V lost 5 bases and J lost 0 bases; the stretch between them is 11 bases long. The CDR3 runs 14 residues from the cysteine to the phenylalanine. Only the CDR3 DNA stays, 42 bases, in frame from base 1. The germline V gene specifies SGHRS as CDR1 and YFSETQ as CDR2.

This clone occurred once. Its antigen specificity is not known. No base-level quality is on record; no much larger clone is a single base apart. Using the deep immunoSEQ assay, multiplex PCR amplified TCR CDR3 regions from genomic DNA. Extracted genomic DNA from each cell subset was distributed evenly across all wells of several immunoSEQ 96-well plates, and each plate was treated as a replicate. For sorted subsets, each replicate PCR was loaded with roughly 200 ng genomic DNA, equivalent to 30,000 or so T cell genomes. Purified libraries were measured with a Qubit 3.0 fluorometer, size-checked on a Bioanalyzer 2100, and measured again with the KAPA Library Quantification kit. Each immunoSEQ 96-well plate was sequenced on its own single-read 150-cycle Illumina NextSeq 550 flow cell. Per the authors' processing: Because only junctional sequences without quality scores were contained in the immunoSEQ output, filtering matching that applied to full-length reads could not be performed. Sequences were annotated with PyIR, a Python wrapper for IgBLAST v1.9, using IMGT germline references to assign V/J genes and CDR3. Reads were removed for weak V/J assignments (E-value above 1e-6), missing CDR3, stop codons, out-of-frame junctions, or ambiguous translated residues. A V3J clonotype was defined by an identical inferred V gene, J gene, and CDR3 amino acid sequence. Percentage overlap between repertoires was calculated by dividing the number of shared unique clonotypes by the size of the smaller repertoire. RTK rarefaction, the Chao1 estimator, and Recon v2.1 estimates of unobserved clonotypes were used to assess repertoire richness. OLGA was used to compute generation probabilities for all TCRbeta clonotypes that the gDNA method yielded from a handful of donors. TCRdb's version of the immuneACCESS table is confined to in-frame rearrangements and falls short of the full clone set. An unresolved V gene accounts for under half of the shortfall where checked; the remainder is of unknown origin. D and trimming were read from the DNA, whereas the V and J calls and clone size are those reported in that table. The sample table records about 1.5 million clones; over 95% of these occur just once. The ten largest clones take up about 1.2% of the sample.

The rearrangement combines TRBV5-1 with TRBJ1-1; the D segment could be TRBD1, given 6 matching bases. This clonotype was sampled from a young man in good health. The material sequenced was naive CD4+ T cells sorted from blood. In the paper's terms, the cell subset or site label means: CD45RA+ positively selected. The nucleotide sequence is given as TGCGCCAGCAGTACAGGGCTCATGAACACTGAAGCTTTCTTT. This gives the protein CASSTGLMNTEAFF.